This TCR beta chain was found in a study of blood T cell repertoires in COVID-19. Study-level information: Samples taken during acute and convalescent COVID-19 were collected in the United States, Italy and Spain.

Trimming stripped 3 bases from V and 10 bases from J, with 10 bases between. CDR1 and CDR2 from the germline V gene are LGHNA and YSLEER. This CDR3 has 13 amino acids. Sequenced by immunoSEQ multiplex PCR; TCRdb stores in-frame clones only, minus some. Of 65,000 to 80,000 clones listed, about four fifths are singletons. The TCR sequence derives from a middle-aged man with acute or convalescent COVID-19. The V and J genes are TRBV4-3 and TRBJ1-6; no firm D call. Sequencing was done on a sample of peripheral blood. CDR3 bases: TGCGCCAGCAGCCAGGGTCAGGAATCACCCCTCCACTTT. Translated: CASSQGQESPLHF.